This entry describes one TCR beta chain. This CDR3 spans 15 amino acids. Germline values: CDR1 SNHLY, CDR2 FYNNEI. With 6 bases clipped from V and 1 base from J, the junction kept 5 bases outside the gene matches. The sample is drawn from a study of blood T cell repertoires in COVID-19. Across the whole study: Specimens from acute and convalescent COVID-19 originated in the United States, Italy and Spain. The analysed material was cDNA or gDNA that came from T cells, B-cell-depleted T cells, or PBMCs.

Methods used by the authors: Amplification from reference gene primers served as the basis for estimated nucleated cell counts. Method: immunoSEQ multiplex PCR; TCRdb's copy keeps in-frame clones and lacks some. V and J calls and clone size come straight from that table; D and trimming were deduced from the DNA. In the table there are 150,000 to 200,000 clones, 85% to 95% of which are singletons. The TCR comes from a man aged 45 to 65 with acute or convalescent COVID-19. This chain joins TRBV2 and TRBJ2-3, with 9 nucleotides matching TRBD1. Source material: peripheral blood. The CDR3 region has the DNA TGTGCCAGCAGGGGGGGACAGGGAGGCACAGATACGCAGTATTTT. Amino acids: CASRGGQGGTDTQYF.